The 17 T cell receptor beta chains listed next were all sequenced from one sample in a study of T cell clonotyping in hematopoietic cell transplantation. The table came from immunoSEQ multiplex PCR; TCRdb's copy has only in-frame clones and leaves some out. In the table there are approximately 42,000 clones, 85% of which are singletons. Time point denoted: recipient sample about 28 days before transplant, after cytoreduction. The sample was peripheral blood mononuclear cells, taken before stem cell transplant. The receptors here all came from a man aged 55 to 69 with acute myeloid leukemia. Some clones in this sample may be carry-over from other donors' samples.

The chain carries TRBV10-3 and TRBJ2-3; D remains unclear. Germline values: CDR1 ENHRY, CDR2 SYGVKD. This CDR3 is 13 amino acids long. V lost 2 bases to trimming and J lost 2 bases, with 5 bases between them. CDR3 DNA: TGTGCCATCAGTGAGGGGGACACAGATACGCAGTATTTT. Translation: CAISEGDTDTQYF.

Worth noting for this clone: Other DNA sequences in the sample encode the same CDR3. The V and J genes are TRBV5-4 and TRBJ2-7; 9 bases are shared with TRBD1. Germline-derived CDR1 and CDR2 are SGHNT and YYREEE (reference sequence). This CDR3 spans 14 amino acids. J was trimmed by 5 bases and V by 3 bases; bases with no gene match: 6. CDR3 region: CASSSPGQGDEQYF. DNA for the CDR3: TGTGCCAGCAGCTCCCCGGGACAGGGTGACGAGCAGTACTTC.

The genes are TRBV4-1 and TRBJ1-6; TRBD1 might be the D (5 bases). The CDR3 spans 17 residues. Germline V CDR1 and CDR2: MGHRA, YSYEKL. V was cut by 3 bases and J by 2 bases, with 14 bases left in between. The CDR3 region has the DNA TGCGCCAGCAGCCAGTTCAAAACAGGCACCTATAATTCACCCCTCCACTTT. Amino acids: CASSQFKTGTYNSPLHF.

The chain employs TRBV13 and TRBJ2-3; 10 positions match TRBD2. The V and J ends lost 5 bases and 2 bases, in that order; junction bases with no gene match: 7. The CDR3 has 16 amino acids. The germline V gene encodes CDR1 PRHDT and CDR2 FYEKMQ (reference sequence). CDR3 in amino acids: CASSPKSGGDTDTQYF. The CDR3 DNA reads as TGTGCCAGCAGCCCGAAGAGCGGGGGGGACACAGATACGCAGTATTTT.

This rearrangement joins TRBV4-1 to TRBJ1-2; TRBD1 matches at 9 bases. The CDR3 is 17 residues long. Germline CDR1 reads MGHRA; CDR2 reads YSYEKL. V dropped 0 bases and J dropped 3; count of bases not matched to a gene: 8. The CDR3 DNA reads as TGCGCCAGCAGCCAAGATTGGCACAGGGGGCGCGACTATGGCTACACCTTC. Translation: CASSQDWHRGRDYGYTF.

This clone was seen a handful of times. The chain carries TRBV10-1 and TRBJ1-6; a possible D gene is TRBD1 (5 bases). The CDR3 contains 16 residues. Per germline, CDR1 WNHNN and CDR2 SYGVQD (reference sequence). The germline V and J ends were trimmed by 8 bases and 8 bases, with 22 bases remaining between them. This chain's CDR3 is CASRTVQAKGDSPLHF. In DNA form, the CDR3 reads TGCGCCAGCCGCACCGTTCAGGCCAAAGGGGATTCACCCCTCCACTTT.

V gene TRBV6-5 combines with J gene TRBJ2-7; 9 positions match TRBD1. The V segment lost 2 bases and the J segment 4 bases; nucleotides outside the gene matches: 6. Germline assignment: CDR1 MNHEY and CDR2 SVGAGI. The CDR3 length is 15 residues. CDR3 in amino acids: CASSYTRGQGYEQYF. Written as DNA, the CDR3 is TGTGCCAGCAGTTACACAAGGGGACAGGGTTACGAGCAGTACTTC.

The chain is built from TRBV7-2 and TRBJ1-1; the D is unclear. In germline, CDR1 is SGHTA, CDR2 FQGNSA. The ends were cut back, 5 bases at V and 1 base at J, with 14 bases in the middle. The CDR3 is 15 amino acids. The CDR3 DNA follows: TGTGCCAGCAGCGCTAGCGAACGGAAGAACACTGAAGCTTTCTTT. Residues: CASSASERKNTEAFF.

V gene TRBV27 combines with J gene TRBJ1-2, with TRBD1 identical over 7 bases. Germline-derived CDR1 and CDR2 are MNHEY and SMNVEV (reference sequence). The CDR3 consists of 16 residues. The V segment lost 5 bases and the J segment 4 bases; nucleotides outside the gene matches: 13. CDR3 coding DNA: TGTGCCAGCAGTCCCCGGGGGGAGGGGGCATCCTATGGCTACACCTTC. Translation: CASSPRGEGASYGYTF.

The genes are TRBV11-3 and TRBJ1-4; D call uncertain. Germline CDR1 is SGHNT and CDR2 is YENEEA. Trimming shortened V by 1 base and J by 3 bases, and 9 bases separated the two germline ends. The CDR3 is 15 amino acids. CDR3 in amino acids: CASSLVRSSNEKLFF. The CDR3 DNA sequence: TGTGCCAGCAGCTTAGTACGGTCGTCTAATGAAAAACTGTTTTTT.

A single count supports this clone. The gene calls are TRBV20-1 and TRBJ2-1, with a weak D call TRBD2 (5 bases). V lost 6 bases to trimming and J lost 9 bases, with 12 bases between them. This CDR3 is built from 11 residues. Per germline, CDR1 DFQATT and CDR2 SNEGSKA (reference sequence). The CDR3 DNA follows: TGCAGTGCAATGCGGGTGGGTGAGCAGTTCTTC. This codes for CSAMRVGEQFF.

The CDR3: CASSGGRSRQETQYF. In nucleotides, the CDR3 is TGTGCCAGCTCCGGGGGCCGGAGTCGTCAAGAGACCCAGTACTTC. The gene calls are TRBV6-5 and TRBJ2-5; D possibly matches TRBD1 or TRBD2 (6 bases each). This CDR3 contains 15 residues. Trimming pared 8 bases from V and 2 bases from J, leaving 18 bases between. Germline V gene sequence: CDR1 MNHEY, CDR2 SVGAGI.

The chain employs TRBV25-1 and TRBJ2-7; no definite D call. Germline CDR1 MGHDK, CDR2 SYGVNS. Trimming left V 2 bases short and J 6 bases short, with 14 bases between. The CDR3 spans 14 residues. CDR3 in DNA: TGTGCCAGCAGTGAAATACAGTACCTAGGCGAGCAGTACTTC. It yields the protein CASSEIQYLGEQYF.

The J gene is TRBJ2-7, the V gene TRBV4-3; 9 bases match TRBD1. The CDR3 is 15 amino acids. Germline V gene data show CDR1 as LGHNA and CDR2 as YSLEER. V shed 4 bases and J 3 bases; nucleotides not matched to a gene: 7. CDR3 DNA sequence: TGCGCCAGCAGCCCCACCGGACAGGGGAGCTACGAGCAGTACTTC. It yields the protein CASSPTGQGSYEQYF.

The DNA for the CDR3 is TGCAGTACACTTGGGGATTCACCCCTCCACTTT. Translating it yields CSTLGDSPLHF. The rearrangement joins TRBV20-1 to TRBJ1-6, with D unclear. CDR3 length equals 11 residues. The germline V gene has CDR1 DFQATT and CDR2 SNEGSKA (reference sequence). V lost 8 bases, J lost 8 bases, and 10 bases lay in between.

The chain combines TRBV7-2 with TRBJ2-7, with 10 bases lining up with TRBD1. Germline V CDR1 and CDR2: SGHTA, FQGNSA. The CDR3 spans 15 residues. V lost 0 bases and J lost 6; bases outside the gene matches: 5. The CDR3 is CASSLAGQGQTEQYF. CDR3 coding DNA: TGTGCCAGCAGCTTAGCGGGACAGGGGCAAACCGAGCAGTACTTC.

In regard to this clone: The junction shows a germline mismatch at one end, possibly a read error. CDR3 in amino acids: CASSSGRTNTGELFF. The CDR3 DNA sequence: TGTGCTAGCAGCTCGGGACGGACGAACACCGGGGAGCTGTTTTTT. The chain links TRBV7-7 to TRBJ2-2; D is perhaps TRBD1 or TRBD2 (5 bases each). CDR3 length: 15 residues. Looked up from germline, CDR1 is SSHAT and CDR2 is FNYEAQ (reference sequence).